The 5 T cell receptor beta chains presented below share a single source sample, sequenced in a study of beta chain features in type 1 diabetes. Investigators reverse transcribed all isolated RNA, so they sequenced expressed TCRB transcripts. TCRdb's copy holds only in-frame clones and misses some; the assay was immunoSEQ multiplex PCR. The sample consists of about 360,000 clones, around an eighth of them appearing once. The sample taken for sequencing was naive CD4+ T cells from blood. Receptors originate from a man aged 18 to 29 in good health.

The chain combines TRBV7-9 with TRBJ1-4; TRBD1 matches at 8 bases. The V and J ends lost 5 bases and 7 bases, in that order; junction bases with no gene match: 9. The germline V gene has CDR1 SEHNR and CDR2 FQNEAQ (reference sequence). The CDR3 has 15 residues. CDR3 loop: CASSPQGARGEKLFF. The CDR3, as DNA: TGTGCCAGCAGCCCCCAGGGGGCGCGCGGTGAAAAACTGTTTTTT.

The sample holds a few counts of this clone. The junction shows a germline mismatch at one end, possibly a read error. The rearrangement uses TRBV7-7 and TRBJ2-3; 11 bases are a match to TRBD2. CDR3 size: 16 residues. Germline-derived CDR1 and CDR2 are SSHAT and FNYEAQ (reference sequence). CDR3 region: CASSRRLAGPGDTQYF. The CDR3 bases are TGTGCTAGCAGCAGACGACTAGCGGGACCCGGAGATACGCAGTATTTT.

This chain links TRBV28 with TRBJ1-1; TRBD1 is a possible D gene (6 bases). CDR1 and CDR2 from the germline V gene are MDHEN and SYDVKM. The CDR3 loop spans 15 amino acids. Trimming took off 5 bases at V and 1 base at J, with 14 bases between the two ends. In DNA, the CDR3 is TGTGCCAGCAGTAGAGTGGGGGCCCCGAACACTGAAGCTTTCTTT. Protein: CASSRVGAPNTEAFF.

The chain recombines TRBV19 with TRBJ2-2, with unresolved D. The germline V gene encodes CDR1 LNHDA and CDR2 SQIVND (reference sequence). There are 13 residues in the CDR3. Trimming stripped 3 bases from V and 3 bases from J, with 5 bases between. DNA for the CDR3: TGTGCCAGTAGTATGGCTTACACCGGGGAGCTGTTTTTT. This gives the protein CASSMAYTGELFF.

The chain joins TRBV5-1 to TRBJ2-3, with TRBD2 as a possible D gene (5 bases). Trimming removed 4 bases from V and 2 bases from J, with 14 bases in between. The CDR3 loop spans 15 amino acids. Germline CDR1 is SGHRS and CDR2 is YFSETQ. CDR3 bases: TGCGCCAGCAGCGCGGGCGTCAGGCCCACAGATACGCAGTATTTT. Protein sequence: CASSAGVRPTDTQYF.